This T cell receptor (beta chain) was documented in a study of blood T cells in healthy people across ages (dated by TCRdb to between 2014 and 2017). Regarding the complete study: Template switching captured roughly one uniquely barcoded TCR beta cDNA molecule per two T cells in model experiments. Using the same blood draw, the study looked at two additional independent replicas of 1 million unique cDNA reads for two donors, one aged 18 to 30 and the other aged 80 or older. Donors of different ages were randomly distributed across sequencing lanes to avoid experimental bias. Age-related changes in TCR beta repertoire diversity were measured in the study by deep sequencing normalized with unique cDNA molecular identifiers. Four age groups were formed from the donors: young (average roughly 15 years), middle-aged (around 40), aged (about 68) and long-lived (less than 85). The research as a whole found: Total diversity estimates from one million sequenced T cells were considered lower bounds and underestimates. Observed TCR beta diversity per million T cells fell roughly linearly with age, and a significant reduction was already apparent by age about 38. Because profiling used bulk unsorted PBMCs, naive and antigen-experienced compartments could not be compared conclusively. Because donor CMV infection status was unknown, age-related changes in expanded clonotypes were potentially confounded. Observed TCR beta diversity correlated strongly with the percentage of naive T cells measured by flow cytometry. Compared with the aged group, the long-lived group had more naive CD4+ T cells, fewer expanded clones and increased TCR diversity, suggesting age selection.

Donors were 30 to 45 systemically healthy Caucasian individuals from Russia aged 6 to 90 years. Around 10 milliliters of peripheral blood were drawn from each donor into EDTA-treated Vacutainer tubes. Ficoll-Paque density-gradient centrifugation was used to isolate PBMCs, with at least 6.5 million per sample. Trizol reagent was used to extract total RNA from PBMCs, with at least 6 micrograms per sample. The percentages of naive CD45RAhigh/CD27high T cells were determined by flow cytometry on a PBMC aliquot from every donor. Concerning this clonotype: Its antigen has not been determined. Base quality data are lacking; no much larger clone is found one base away.

Library generation was performed with 5' RACE. Sequencer: Illumina HiSeq 2500. The second PCR ran for roughly 7 to 12 cycles and used a J-beta primer mix along with a sample-barcoded 5' primer. A unique molecular identifier was introduced onto each TCR beta cDNA molecule by a template-switch 5' adaptor carrying 12 random nucleotides. At least 2.5 million CDR3-containing paired-end reads were obtained from each sample. The Mint cDNA synthesis kit, primed by a TRBC-specific oligonucleotide, was used to synthesize first-strand cDNA from all RNA. After uracil-DNA glycosylase treatment, a first 18-cycle PCR used universal primers M1SS and BC2_uni_R on all cDNA. On the authors' methods: For normalization, 1 million high-quality reads were randomly selected from each sample, with every read carrying a distinct molecular identifier. Instead of being binned into consensus sequences, reads that shared molecular identifiers were thrown out. MiTCR, with a Q25 quality threshold and the strictest error-elimination algorithm, was used for CDR3 identification, clonotype clustering and error correction. A nonparametric unseen species model with Euler transformation was used to estimate lower-bound total TCR beta diversity. TCRdb applied fastp at Q25 and MiXCR to the public reads, then kept only in-frame beta chains. Every distinct CDR3 protein forms one entry, paired with its most common genes and DNA. TCRdb, rather than the study authors, made the V and J calls. Here the sample has around 1.5 million distinct CDR3 sequences; almost 60% occur a single time. The ten top clones hold 5.5% to 8% of the sample.

Measured from the cysteine to the phenylalanine, the CDR3 is 15 residues long. The only DNA kept is the CDR3, 45 bases in frame from the first base. Per the germline V gene, SGHRS is the CDR1 and YFSETQ is the CDR2. V and J are trimmed by 3 bases and 8 bases, and the gene matches miss 10 bases of the junction. Sequences were obtained from blood. The receptor chain draws on TRBV5-1 and TRBJ1-1, with 10 junctional bases fitting TRBD1. This receptor was obtained from a man aged 18 to 29 in good health. CDR3 sequence: CASSSVPGQGTEAFF. DNA sequence: TGCGCCAGCAGCTCGGTTCCGGGACAGGGGACCGAAGCTTTCTTT. Full variable domain (CDR3 extended with the reference TRBV5-1 and TRBJ1-1 proteins): KAGVTQTPRYLIKTRGQQVTLSCSPISGHRSVSWYQQTPGQGLQFLFEYFSETQRNKGNFPGRFSGRQFSNSRSEMNVSTLELGDSALYLCASSSVPGQGTEAFFGQGTRLTVV.